This T cell receptor (beta chain) was sequenced for a study of beta chain features in type 1 diabetes. Whole-study results and caveats: Significant though moderate, a shortening of TCRB CDR3s appeared in all four CD4+ subsets of Type 1 diabetes patients.

This clone turned up a few times. Its antigen remains unidentified. Sequencing targeted expressed TCRB transcripts, as all isolated RNA had been reverse transcribed. Data came from immunoSEQ multiplex PCR; TCRdb stores just in-frame clones and leaves some out. The table has over 650,000 clones, about an eighth seen once. The CDR3 is made up of 14 amino acids. The germline V gene encodes CDR1 KGHSH and CDR2 LQKENI. With 5 bases removed from V and 1 base from J, the gap between germline ends came to 6 bases. This sequence joins TRBV18 and TRBJ2-6, with D perhaps TRBD1 (6 bases). Sequencing was done on a sample of naive CD4+ T cells from blood. This clonotype was obtained from a man aged 18 to 30 with type 1 diabetes. The CDR3 is CASSTGSGANVLTF. The DNA for the CDR3 is TGTGCCAGCTCAACAGGGTCTGGGGCCAACGTCCTGACTTTC.